This TCR beta chain was profiled in a study of cytomegalovirus exposure and HLA in healthy donors. The wider study: An early data release held around 80 million unique TCRs from HLA-typed donors.

For this clone: Its matching antigen is unknown.

The V gene's germline CDR1 is MGHDK and CDR2 SYGVNS. The CDR3 spans 14 residues. Deletions cut 8 bases from V and 9 bases from J, with 20 bases between. The study ran its PCR with 60 Vbeta and 13 Jbeta primers. Generated by immunoSEQ multiplex PCR, the TCRdb table keeps only in-frame clones and is missing some. Here the sample spans roughly 100,000 clones, roughly 77% being singletons. Study conclusions and caveats: Beyond CMV serostatus, there was no information to go on about immune exposure.

Each of the donors was a healthy bone marrow donor. This sequence originates from a woman under 30 in good health and CMV-seropositive. The chain uses TRBV25-1 and TRBJ2-1; D is possibly TRBD2 (5 bases). The sequenced material came from PBMCs. The CDR3 DNA follows: TGTGCCAGCGCATCGGAGGTAAGGTGGGGTGAGCAGTTCTTC. As protein: CASASEVRWGEQFF.